This record looks at one T cell receptor (beta chain) sequence and its context. The antigen remains undetermined. Germline-derived CDR1 and CDR2 are SGHKS and YYEKEE (reference sequence). The CDR3 contains 16 residues. V was pared by 2 bases and J by 2 bases, with 7 bases of the junction left unmatched. The entry originates in a study of cytomegalovirus exposure and HLA in healthy donors. The PCR was carried out with 60 Vbeta primers and 13 Jbeta primers. As processed by the authors: Later, tens of millions of unique TCR beta chains were counted in an analysis, and roughly 10 million of them were shared. Sequenced by immunoSEQ multiplex PCR; TCRdb stores in-frame clones only, minus some. V, J and clone size reflect that table, while D and trimming were determined from the DNA. The sample records approximately 100,000 clones, roughly 82% being singletons. Study outcomes and limitations: Later analysis identified a missense DCLRE1C variant that was linked to TCR beta V- and J-gene trimming.

The specimen was PBMCs. The source is a man between 40 and 49 years old in good health and CMV-seropositive. The V gene is TRBV5-5, the J gene TRBJ2-3, with 8 bases matching TRBD1. The CDR3 DNA sequence: TGTGCCAGCAGCTTTCTCCCGGGACAGGCCACAGATACGCAGTATTTT. Protein sequence: CASSFLPGQATDTQYF.